The clone carrying this T cell receptor (beta chain) was seen only once. What it binds is not known. This sample was included in a study of vaccination and CD4 T cells after COVID-19. Treatment in this sample: roughly 11-day PBMC culture with coronavirus spike peptide pools or control peptides (ViraFEST assay). CD4+ T cells of the unexposed donor were collected before the COVID-19 pandemic (2011-2018). Upon completion of under 12 days of culture, CD4+ T cells were isolated via negative selection. Cultured CD4+ T cells had their DNA profiled by the Oncomine TCR Beta short-read assay. Extraction of genomic DNA was performed on cultured CD4+ T cells. Via MiXCR, TCRdb re-called the PCR reads, giving one row per CDR3 protein. In the table there are about 6,300 distinct CDR3 sequences, around 34% of which are singletons. CDR1 SGHRS and CDR2 YFSETQ come from the germline V gene. Trimming took 0 bases from V and 1 from J, leaving 9 bases between them. The CDR3 length is 15 residues.

The chain recombines TRBV5-1 with TRBJ2-3; no reliable D call. Material: CD4+ T cells from blood, cultured in vitro. The TCR was taken from a human donor in good health. The CDR3 protein is CASSLGGIRTDTQYF. The CDR3 DNA sequence: TGCGCCAGCAGCTTGGGCGGTATTCGCACAGATACGCAGTATTTT.